This entry lists 9 T cell receptor beta chains sequenced from one sample in a study of cytomegalovirus exposure and HLA in healthy donors. The assay was immunoSEQ multiplex PCR, and TCRdb's table has in-frame clones only and misses some. This repertoire shows over 250,000 clones, around 85% found once; its top ten account for 0.9% to 1.1%. Specimen: PBMCs. These receptors originate from a woman younger than 35 in good health and CMV-seronegative.

The chain links TRBV5-4 to TRBJ1-1; 7 bases line up with TRBD1. Germline-derived CDR1 and CDR2 are SGHNT and YYREEE (reference sequence). This CDR3 contains 15 residues. Losses at the gene ends were 0 bases for V and 3 bases for J; bases not matched to a gene: 5. The chain's CDR3 is CASSLVEGAYTEAFF. In nucleotides, the CDR3 is TGTGCCAGCAGCTTGGTGGAGGGGGCATACACTGAAGCTTTCTTT.

The V gene is TRBV6-5, the J gene TRBJ2-7; perhaps TRBD1 as D (5 bases). CDR1 and CDR2 from the germline V gene are MNHEY and SVGAGI. V gave up 2 bases and J gave up 0 bases, with 11 bases separating them. This CDR3 is 15 amino acids long. CDR3 residues: CASSYAAGPSYEQYF. The CDR3 nucleotides read TGTGCCAGCAGTTACGCGGCAGGGCCCTCCTACGAGCAGTACTTC.

The chain recombines TRBV5-1 with TRBJ2-5, with D possibly being TRBD2 (5 bases). Trimming left V 3 bases short and J 5 bases short, with 11 bases between. Germline V CDR1 and CDR2: SGHRS, YFSETQ. CDR3 length: 13 amino acids. CDR3 loop: CASSYRRGETQYF. In nucleotides, the CDR3 is TGCGCCAGCAGCTACCGGAGAGGGGAGACCCAGTACTTC.

V usage is TRBV5-1 and J usage is TRBJ1-2, with a possible D match to TRBD1 (5 bases). CDR3 length: 13 residues. Germline CDR1 is SGHRS and CDR2 is YFSETQ. V gave up 4 bases and J gave up 6 bases, with 13 bases separating them. CDR3 sequence reads: CASSPGPGDGYTF. Here the CDR3 DNA reads TGCGCCAGCAGCCCTGGGCCGGGGGATGGCTACACCTTC.

This chain links TRBV9 with TRBJ1-1, with 12 nucleotides matching TRBD1. The CDR3 has 16 amino acids. Germline values: CDR1 SGDLS, CDR2 YYNGEE. V gave up 4 bases and J gave up 3 bases; unmatched junction bases: 7. CDR3 nucleotides: TGTGCCAGCAGCTTAGGGACAGGGGGCTTGGACACTGAAGCTTTCTTT. Its protein product is CASSLGTGGLDTEAFF.

The chain recombines TRBV25-1 with TRBJ1-1; TRBD1 matches at 7 bases. V shed 5 bases and J 4 bases; nucleotides not matched to a gene: 7. In germline, CDR1 is MGHDK, CDR2 SYGVNS. CDR3 length equals 14 residues. CDR3 region: CASSLTGRFTEAFF. The CDR3 nucleotides read TGTGCCAGCAGTTTGACAGGGCGTTTCACTGAAGCTTTCTTT. Combining the CDR3 with reference TRBV25-1 and TRBJ1-1 gives the whole variable domain EADIYQTPRYLVIGTGKKITLECSQTMGHDKMYWYQQDPGMELHLIHYSYGVNSTEKGDLSSESTVSRIRTEHFPLTLESARPSHTSQYLCASSLTGRFTEAFFGQGTRLTVV.

This chain links TRBV5-4 with TRBJ1-2; TRBD1 agrees at 7 bases. The V gene end was trimmed by 1 base and the J gene end by 1 base; junction bases not matched to a gene: 4. The CDR3 sequence is 15 residues long. CDR1 is SGHNT and CDR2 is YYREEE in the germline V gene (reference sequence). CDR3 DNA sequence: TGTGCCAGCAGCTTGCCACAGGGGAATAACTATGGCTACACCTTC. Translating it yields CASSLPQGNNYGYTF. Drawing the rest from reference TRBV5-4 and TRBJ1-2, the complete variable domain is ETGVTQSPTHLIKTRGQQVTLRCSSQSGHNTVSWYQQALGQGPQFIFQYYREEENGRGNFPPRFSGLQFPNYSSELNVNALELDDSALYLCASSLPQGNNYGYTFGSGTRLTVV.

The rearrangement uses TRBV7-2 and TRBJ2-5; tentative D call: TRBD1 (7 bases). The CDR3 runs to 16 residues. Germline CDR1 is SGHTA and CDR2 is FQGNSA. V was shortened by 3 bases and J by 5 bases, with 19 bases between the two germline ends. CDR3 nucleotides: TGTGCCAGCAGCTTCGACTTGGAGGGGGCCTGGGAGACCCAGTACTTC. As protein: CASSFDLEGAWETQYF.

This clone was found a few times. DNA of the CDR3: TGTGCCAGCAAAATGGGGGCTATGAACACTGAAGCTTTCTTT. It codes for CASKMGAMNTEAFF. The rearrangement links TRBV14 to TRBJ1-1; D may be TRBD1 (6 bases). CDR1 is SGHDN and CDR2 is FVKESK in the germline V gene. Trimming removed 7 bases at V and 0 bases at J, with 12 bases between. The CDR3 is 14 amino acids.